The T cell receptor (beta chain) under discussion was sequenced for a study of CD8+CD57+ T cells in acquired aplastic anemia. On the study more broadly: DNA from sorted CD4+ and CD8+ cells averaged approximately 3.2 ug. As sequenced from healthy donors, CD4+ cells averaged about 10.8 million reads.

V was pared by 0 bases and J by 0 bases, with 8 bases between. Germline CDR1 KGHDR, CDR2 SFDVKD. This CDR3 spans 16 amino acids. In this sample, this clonotype turned up many times. Its antigen is unknown. General study points: Between the patient and control groups, CD8+ Simpson's diversity did not differ significantly.

Profiling of TCR beta VDJ combinations and CDR3 sequences used genomic DNA as template. Using its own MiXCR run on the reads, TCRdb lists one record per CDR3 protein. The sample yields about 210,000 distinct CDR3 sequences, 30% to 40% seen once. This clonotype was obtained from a human donor in good health, serving as a control. Sequenced: sorted CD4+, CD8+, or CD8+CD57+ T cells (not recorded which) from PBMCs. V and J are TRBV24-1 and TRBJ2-1; weak D call: TRBD2 (5 bases). CDR3 in amino acids: CATSDLGRDSYNEQFF. Written as DNA, the CDR3 is TGTGCCACCAGTGATTTGGGACGGGACTCCTACAATGAGCAGTTCTTC.